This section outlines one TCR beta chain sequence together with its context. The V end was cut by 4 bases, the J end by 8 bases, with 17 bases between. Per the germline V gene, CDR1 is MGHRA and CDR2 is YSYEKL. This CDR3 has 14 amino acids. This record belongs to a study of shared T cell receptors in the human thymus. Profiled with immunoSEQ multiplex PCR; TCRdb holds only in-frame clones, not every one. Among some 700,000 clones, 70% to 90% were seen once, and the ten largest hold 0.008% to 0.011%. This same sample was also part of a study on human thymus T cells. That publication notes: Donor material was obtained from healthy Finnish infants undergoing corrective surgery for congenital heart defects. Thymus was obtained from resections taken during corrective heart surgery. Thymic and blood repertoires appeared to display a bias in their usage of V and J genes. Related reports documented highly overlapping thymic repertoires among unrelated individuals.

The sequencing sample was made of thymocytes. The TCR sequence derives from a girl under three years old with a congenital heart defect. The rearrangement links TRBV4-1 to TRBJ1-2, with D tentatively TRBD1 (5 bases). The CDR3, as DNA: TGCGCCAGCAGCCGGCCAGCGGGGGTCCGCGGCTACACCTTC. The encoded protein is CASSRPAGVRGYTF.